This record looks at one TCR beta chain sequence and its context. Its antigen is unidentified. Trimming pared 0 bases from V and 8 bases from J, leaving 10 bases between. The CDR3 is made up of 14 amino acids. These data come from a study of T cell repertoires in cytomegalovirus infection. About the study: Through public TCR beta signatures, both CMV infection and matching HLA type were indicated.

TCRdb processed the reads anew with MiXCR; each CDR3 protein has one entry. Of about half a million distinct CDR3 sequences listed, approximately 40% are singletons. The material was cultured PBMCs, obtained from culture after CMV antigen stimulation. This TCR derives from a human donor in good health (CMV status not recorded). Some clones in this sample may be carry-over from other donors' samples. This chain uses TRBV12-3 or TRBV12-4 with TRBJ2-2; D gene uncertain. DNA of the CDR3: TGTGCCAGCAGTTTAGCGACCCCTAGGGGGGAGCTGTTTTTT. The encoded protein is CASSLATPRGELFF.